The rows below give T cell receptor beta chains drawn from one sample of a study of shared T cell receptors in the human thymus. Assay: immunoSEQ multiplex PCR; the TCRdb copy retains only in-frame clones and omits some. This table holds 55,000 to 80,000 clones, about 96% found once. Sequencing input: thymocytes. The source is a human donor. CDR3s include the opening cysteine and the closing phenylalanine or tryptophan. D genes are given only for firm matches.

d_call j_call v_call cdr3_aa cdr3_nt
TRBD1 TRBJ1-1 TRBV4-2 CASSQVRQGFGTEAFF TGTGCCAGCAGCCAAGTACGACAGGGTTTCGGCACTGAAGCTTTCTTT
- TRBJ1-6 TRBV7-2 CASSLFSRSNNSPLHF TGTGCCAGCAGCTTATTTTCCAGGAGTAACAATTCACCCCTCCACTTT
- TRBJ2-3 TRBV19 CATTKGPDTQYF TGTGCCACCACCAAGGGGCCGGATACGCAGTATTTT
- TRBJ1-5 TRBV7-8 CASSLSASGPNSNQPQHF TGTGCCAGCAGCTTATCGGCGTCAGGGCCCAATAGCAATCAGCCCCAGCATTTT
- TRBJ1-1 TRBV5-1 CASSPTPGVRVGNEAFF TGCGCCAGCAGCCCAACCCCCGGGGTGAGAGTTGGTAATGAAGCTTTCTTT
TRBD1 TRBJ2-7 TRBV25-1 CASSPRDRTYEQYF TGTGCCAGCAGTCCCCGGGACAGGACCTACGAGCAGTACTTC
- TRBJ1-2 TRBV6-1 CASSETLGVRSTRGYTF TGTGCCAGCAGTGAAACTCTCGGAGTTCGCTCAACCCGTGGCTACACCTTC
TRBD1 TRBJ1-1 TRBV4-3 CASSHQTGTGNTEAFF TGCGCCAGCAGCCATCAGACCGGGACAGGGAACACTGAAGCTTTCTTT
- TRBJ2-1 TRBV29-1 CSAHKGDNEQFF TGCAGCGCGCACAAGGGGGACAATGAGCAGTTCTTC
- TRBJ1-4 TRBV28 CASSPYRTGEKLFF TGTGCCAGCAGCCCCTACCGTACGGGTGAAAAACTGTTTTTT
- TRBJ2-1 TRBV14 CASSPYDSSYNEQFF TGTGCCAGCAGCCCTTACGATTCTTCCTACAATGAGCAGTTCTTC
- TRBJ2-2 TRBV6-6 CASTNRAPNTGELFF TGTGCCAGCACCAACAGGGCCCCGAACACCGGGGAGCTGTTTTTT
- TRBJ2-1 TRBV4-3 CASSQVHQGAIIVNEQFF TGCGCCAGCAGCCAAGTACACCAGGGTGCGATTATTGTCAATGAGCAGTTCTTC
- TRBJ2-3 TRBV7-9 CASSHHQGSTDTQYF TGTGCCAGCAGCCACCACCAGGGAAGCACAGATACGCAGTATTTT
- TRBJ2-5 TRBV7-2 CASSLRQGLRETQYF TGTGCCAGCAGCTTACGCCAGGGCCTACGGGAGACCCAGTACTTC